This T cell receptor (beta chain) appears in the sequencing data of a study of T cell responses to AZD1222 COVID-19 vaccine. Study context: Pooled together were second doses at about 4 or about 12 weeks.

For this clone: Its antigen is not identified.

Study conclusions and caveats: Donors were chiefly white British, with a greater number of females, and clonal diversity was perhaps underestimated. Samples come after the peak T cell response, not at day 14. Regions left unmutated in variants are reportedly the target of nearly half of spike-specific TCRs.

The CDR3 loop spans 14 amino acids. Trimming shortened V by 5 bases and J by 5 bases, and 15 bases separated the two germline ends. Germline CDR1 is SGHTA and CDR2 is FQGNSA. TCRdb's copy holds only in-frame clones and misses some; the assay was immunoSEQ multiplex PCR. Of more than 150,000 clones in the sample, roughly 92% were seen once. Specimen: peripheral blood, collected on day 0 of AZD1222 vaccination. This clonotype originated in an adult in good health. The chain links TRBV7-2 to TRBJ2-5; D is perhaps TRBD1 (6 bases). In DNA, the CDR3 is TGTGCCAGCAGCCCGAAGGGGGTTGGGGAGACCCAGTACTTC. Amino acid sequence: CASSPKGVGETQYF. Full variable domain (remainder filled in from reference TRBV7-2 and TRBJ2-5): GAGVSQSPSNKVTEKGKDVELRCDPISGHTALYWYRQSLGQGLEFLIYFQGNSAPDKSGLPSDRFSAERTGGSVSTLTIQRTQQEDSAVYLCASSPKGVGETQYFGPGTRLLVL.